The entry below gives a single T cell receptor beta chain sequence along with its context. The assay was immunoSEQ multiplex PCR, and TCRdb's table has in-frame clones only and misses some. Of 72,000 or so clones listed, 90% to 95% are singletons. The data are from a study of technical replicates of blood from a few donors. Sequenced input: T cells isolated from PBMCs. The sequence was obtained from a human donor in good health.

The CDR3 nucleotides read TGTGCCAGCAGCCCCAACTCCCTTCTCTCTGGAAACACCATATATTTT. Encoded protein: CASSPNSLLSGNTIYF. This rearrangement joins TRBV7-2 to TRBJ1-3; no definite D call. With 5 bases removed from V and 0 bases from J, the gap between germline ends came to 14 bases. CDR3 length: 16 residues. CDR1 and CDR2 from the germline V gene are SGHTA and FQGNSA. Complete variable domain (other parts from reference TRBV7-2 and TRBJ1-3): GAGVSQSPSNKVTEKGKDVELRCDPISGHTALYWYRQSLGQGLEFLIYFQGNSAPDKSGLPSDRFSAERTGGSVSTLTIQRTQQEDSAVYLCASSPNSLLSGNTIYFGEGSWLTVV.